The 15 T cell receptor beta chains below were found in one sample sequenced in a study of Ad26.COV2.S vaccination and SARS-CoV-2 variants. Repertoires were generated with immunoSEQ multiplex PCR, while TCRdb's copy carries only in-frame clones and drops some. The sample has hundreds of thousands of clones; around 87% are singletons. Treatment in this sample: some 20 received Ad26.COV2.S at low or high dose, single or two shots; about 5 received placebo; per-sample allocation not given. Day 63 after the first vaccine or placebo injection was the time point for sampling. The sample here was peripheral blood, taken in a trial of Ad26.COV2.S vaccine versus placebo. The receptor source for this set is a person between 18 and 60 years old who received the Ad26.COV2.S COVID-19 vaccine or a placebo.

The chain carries TRBV11-2 and TRBJ1-2; perhaps TRBD1 as D (6 bases). The ends were cut back, 0 bases at V and 7 bases at J, with 12 bases in the middle. The CDR3 length is 14 residues. Germline V CDR1 and CDR2: SGHAT, FQNNGV. The CDR3 spells CASSLDGGAGGYTF. Written as DNA, the CDR3 is TGTGCCAGCAGCTTAGACGGGGGGGCGGGTGGCTACACCTTC.

In this sample, this clone turned up once. Different DNA sequences within this sample yield the same CDR3. This chain connects TRBV5-4 to TRBJ1-1, with TRBD1 as a possible D gene (5 bases). Trimming took off 0 bases at V and 1 base at J, with 7 bases between the two ends. The CDR3 length is 14 residues. Looked up from germline, CDR1 is SGHNT and CDR2 is YYREEE (reference sequence). The CDR3 DNA sequence: TGTGCCAGCAGCTTGGGAGGGGCGAACACTGAAGCTTTCTTT. Translation: CASSLGGANTEAFF.

The V and J genes are TRBV7-2 and TRBJ1-2, with TRBD1 matching over 10 bases. The ends lost 5 bases at V and 8 bases at J; junction bases unmatched: 14. This CDR3 contains 16 residues. CDR1 and CDR2 (germline): SGHTA, FQGNSA. This CDR3 is CASSPRTGGFSGGYTF. In DNA form, the CDR3 reads TGTGCCAGCAGCCCCCGGACAGGGGGTTTCTCTGGAGGCTACACCTTC.

This chain connects TRBV6-5 to TRBJ1-6; D remains unclear. Germline V CDR1 and CDR2: MNHEY, SVGAGI. CDR3 length: 14 residues. With 6 bases removed from V and 0 bases from J, the gap between germline ends came to 6 bases. CDR3 sequence: CASRPTSYNSPLHF. Here the CDR3 DNA reads TGTGCCAGCAGACCCACCTCCTATAATTCACCCCTCCACTTT.

V and J are TRBV5-4 and TRBJ2-7; 7 bases are a match to TRBD2. The CDR3 runs 14 residues. The germline gives CDR1 SGHNT, CDR2 YYREEE (reference sequence). Trimming removed 4 bases from V and 4 bases from J; junction bases left unmatched: 8. The CDR3 bases are TGTGCCAGCAGCCAACGGGAGGCCGGGTACGAGCAGTACTTC. Its translation is CASSQREAGYEQYF.

This clone was observed many times. The same CDR3 arises from other DNA sequences in this sample as well. CDR3 DNA sequence: TGTGCCAGCAGTGGACAGGGGAGGGATGAAAAACTGTTTTTT. Residues: CASSGQGRDEKLFF. The chain has TRBV25-1 and TRBJ1-4, with 8 bases identical to TRBD1. The J segment lost 6 bases and the V segment lost 4 bases, leaving 4 bases of the junction unmatched. Germline V gene sequence: CDR1 MGHDK, CDR2 SYGVNS. The CDR3 spans 14 residues.

In this sample, this clone turned up a few times. The gene calls are TRBV7-3 and TRBJ2-2; TRBD1 agrees at 7 bases. CDR1 is SGHTA, CDR2 FQGTGA, per germline. J lost 1 base, V lost 2 bases, and 1 base had no gene match. The length of the CDR3 is 15 residues. This CDR3 is CASSLGDRNTGELFF. CDR3 DNA sequence: TGTGCCAGCAGCTTAGGGGACAGGAACACCGGGGAGCTGTTTTTT.

A few counts support this clone. The chain links TRBV15 to TRBJ2-1; tentative D call: TRBD2 (6 bases). The V end was cut by 1 base, the J end by 3 bases, with 13 bases between. The CDR3 sequence is 16 residues long. From germline, CDR1 is LNHNV and CDR2 YYDKDF (reference sequence). DNA of the CDR3: TGTGCCACCAGCAGAGGGGGGGAGAGGAGCTACAATGAGCAGTTCTTC. Translation gives CATSRGGERSYNEQFF.

The chain employs TRBV15 and TRBJ2-3; 8 bases are a match to TRBD2. V dropped 2 bases and J dropped 1; count of bases not matched to a gene: 14. Germline V lookup: CDR1 LNHNV, CDR2 YYDKDF (reference sequence). The CDR3 extends over 19 amino acids. DNA of the CDR3: TGTGCCACCAGCAGACAATTTCCCTCGGGGGGGGTTGGCACAGATACGCAGTATTTT. Translation gives CATSRQFPSGGVGTDTQYF.

The chain joins TRBV19 to TRBJ2-2; D remains ambiguous. Germline V gives CDR1 LNHDA, CDR2 SQIVND (reference sequence). Trimming removed 3 bases from V and 5 bases from J, with 10 bases in between. This CDR3 region has 14 residues. The CDR3 region has the DNA TGTGCCAGTAGTATCCACATCGAAACCGGGGAGCTGTTTTTT. This codes for CASSIHIETGELFF.

The rearrangement links TRBV5-1 to TRBJ1-2; 8 bases agree with TRBD1. CDR3 length: 14 residues. CDR1 SGHRS and CDR2 YFSETQ come from the germline V gene. V shed 4 bases, J shed 3 bases, and the junction held 5 bases outside the gene matches. The CDR3: CASSVIQGDYGYTF. The CDR3 nucleotides read TGCGCCAGCAGCGTAATACAGGGGGACTATGGCTACACCTTC.

The rearrangement links TRBV4-3 to TRBJ2-7, with D perhaps matching TRBD1 (6 bases). The V gene lost 6 bases and the J gene lost 0 bases, with 12 bases spanning the gap. Germline CDR1 is LGHNA and CDR2 is YSLEER. CDR3 length: 14 amino acids. CDR3 in DNA: TGCGCCAGCAGGGAGGACAGTACCTCCTACGAGCAGTACTTC. Protein product: CASREDSTSYEQYF.

This rearrangement joins TRBV19 to TRBJ2-1, with D possibly being TRBD2 (7 bases). Trimming took off 6 bases at V and 5 bases at J, with 17 bases between the two ends. The CDR3 is 15 residues long. CDR1 and CDR2 (germline): LNHDA, SQIVND (reference sequence). CDR3 region: CASRRGGAGDNEQFF. The CDR3 coding sequence is TGTGCCAGTAGGAGGGGAGGGGCAGGGGACAATGAGCAGTTCTTC.

The rearrangement uses TRBV6-6 and TRBJ1-5; D gene ambiguous. Looked up from germline, CDR1 is MNHNY and CDR2 is SVGAGI (reference sequence). V lost 2 bases and J 0 bases, leaving 5 bases between the germline ends. The CDR3 has 14 residues. The CDR3 DNA sequence: TGTGCCAGCAGTTACATTAGTAGCAATCAGCCCCAGCATTTT. Its translation: CASSYISSNQPQHF.

The chain carries TRBV29-1 and TRBJ2-6; 7 bases line up with TRBD1. After removal of 6 bases from V and 0 bases from J, the junction contained 11 bases not matched to a gene. The germline V gene encodes CDR1 SQVTM and CDR2 ANQGSEA. The CDR3 is 17 amino acids. The CDR3 bases are TGCAGCGTCTCCCCCGGGACAGCCCACTCTGGGGCCAACGTCCTGACTTTC. Residues: CSVSPGTAHSGANVLTF.